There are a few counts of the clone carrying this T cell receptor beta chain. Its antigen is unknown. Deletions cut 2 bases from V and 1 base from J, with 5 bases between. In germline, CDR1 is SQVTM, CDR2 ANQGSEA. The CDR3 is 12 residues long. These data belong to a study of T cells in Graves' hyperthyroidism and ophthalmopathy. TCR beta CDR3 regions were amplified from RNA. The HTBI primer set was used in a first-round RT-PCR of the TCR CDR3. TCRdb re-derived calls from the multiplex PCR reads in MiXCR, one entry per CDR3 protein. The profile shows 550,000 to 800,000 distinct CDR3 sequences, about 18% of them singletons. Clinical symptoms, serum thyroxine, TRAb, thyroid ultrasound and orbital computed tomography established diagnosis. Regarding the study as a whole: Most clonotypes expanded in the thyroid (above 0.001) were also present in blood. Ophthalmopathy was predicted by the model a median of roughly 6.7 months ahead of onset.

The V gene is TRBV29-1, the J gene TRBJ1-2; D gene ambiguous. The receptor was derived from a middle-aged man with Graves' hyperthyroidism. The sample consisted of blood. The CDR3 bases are TGCAGCGTTGAATACAATAACTATGGCTACACCTTC. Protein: CSVEYNNYGYTF.